These 8 T cell receptor beta chains were all obtained from the same sample, sequenced in a study of tumor-infiltrating lymphocytes in primary liver carcinoma (dated by TCRdb to 2017 to 2019). Total RNA and DNA were co-extracted without cell sorting from roughly 20-30 mg of bulk tissue using the AllPrep DNA/RNA mini kit. The reads were generated on an Illumina HiSeq 2500. A constant-region primer and ProtoScript II reverse transcriptase were used to reverse-transcribe TCRbeta-specific cDNA from approximately 450 ng total RNA. Construction of the TCRbeta libraries relied on three nested rounds of multiplex PCR, following a slightly modified ARM-PCR procedure. The first two PCR rounds used multiplex TRBV1-TRBV30 forward primers with a Cbeta reverse primer, each for 10 cycles. TCRdb took the public reads, trimmed them with fastp at Q25, ran MiXCR for clone calling and kept in-frame beta chains. Entries are consolidated by CDR3 protein sequence, retaining the most common genes and DNA. The sample table lists 25,000 to 35,000 distinct CDR3 sequences, over 60% of them with a count of one. The top ten clones comprise roughly 38% of the sample.

The sequencing input was liver tumor tissue from sampling region 5. The cell subset or site label for this specimen denotes: tumor region T5, tumor centre. Source of these receptors: a man aged 40-49 years with primary liver carcinoma and hepatitis B virus infection.

A note on this clonotype: As the CDR3 is not closed by the conserved phenylalanine or tryptophan, this likely results from a read error. V and J are TRBV6-6 and TRBJ2-1; 12 bases match TRBD2. The CDR3 loop spans 17 amino acids. The germline V gene has CDR1 MNHNY and CDR2 SVGAGI (reference sequence). V lost 0 bases to trimming and J lost 4 bases; unmatched junction nucleotides: 4. CDR3 sequence reads: CASSYSTSGSSYNEQFL. The CDR3 DNA reads as TGTGCCAGCAGTTACTCGACTAGCGGGAGCTCATACAATGAGCAGTTCCTC.

Comment on this clonotype: An end of the junction differs from the germline gene, which may be a read error. The rearrangement links TRBV7-8 to TRBJ2-5; D may be TRBD1 or TRBD2 (6 bases each). Germline V gives CDR1 SGHVS, CDR2 FQNEAQ. CDR3 length: 14 residues. The CDR3 protein is CASRPGGGQGTQYF. CDR3 coding DNA: TGTGCCAGCAGACCCGGGGGCGGGCAAGGGACCCAGTACTTC.

About this clonotype itself: One junction end disagrees with the germline gene, perhaps due to a read error. The chain recombines TRBV6-2 or TRBV6-3 with TRBJ1-2, with D possibly matching TRBD1 (5 bases). CDR3 length: 17 amino acids. Germline values: CDR1 MNHEY, CDR2 SVGEGT. The CDR3: CASSYGVGLTAPYGYTF. CDR3 nucleotide sequence: TGTGCCAGCAGTTACGGAGTGGGACTGACAGCTCCCTATGGATACACCTTC.

The rearrangement uses TRBV6-1 and TRBJ1-2, with 7 bases lining up with TRBD1. This CDR3 has 14 amino acids. CDR1 MNHNS and CDR2 SASEGT come from the germline V gene. V was clipped by 6 bases and J by 6 bases; unmatched bases: 10. CDR3 amino acids: CASSGWQGDDGYTF. Here the CDR3 DNA reads TGTGCCAGCAGCGGGTGGCAGGGGGATGATGGCTACACCTTC.

Of note for this clonotype: Likely a read error: the CDR3 ends without its conserved phenylalanine or tryptophan. The genes are TRBV2 and TRBJ2-7, with a weak D call TRBD1 (6 bases). This CDR3 is 15 amino acids long. Germline CDR1 SNHLY, CDR2 FYNNEI. CDR3 residues: CASRENRAVSYEQYL. The CDR3 bases are TGTGCCAGCAGAGAGAACAGGGCGGTCTCCTATGAGCAGTACCTC.

As to this clonotype: The junction departs from germline at one end; a sequencing error may be responsible. The genes are TRBV6-2 or TRBV6-3 and TRBJ1-2, with TRBD1 matching 7 bases. The CDR3 is made up of 13 amino acids. Germline loops: CDR1 MNHEY, CDR2 SVGEGT. CDR3 sequence reads: CACSYRDSYGYTF. In DNA form, the CDR3 reads TGTGCCTGCAGTTACCGGGACAGCTATGGCTACACCTTT.

This clonotype came up a few times. A much bigger clone sits one base away, suggesting this may be a read error. V is TRBV7-9 and J is TRBJ2-2; D may correspond to TRBD1 or TRBD2 (5 bases each). The CDR3 sequence is 15 residues long. Per the germline V gene, CDR1 is SEHNR and CDR2 is FQNEAQ (reference sequence). The CDR3 DNA is TGTGCCAGCAGCCCCGGGCAGGGTAACACCGGGGAGCTGGTTTTT. Protein product: CASSPGQGNTGELVF.

The rearrangement uses TRBV12-3 or TRBV12-4 and TRBJ1-2; 9 positions match TRBD1. V was pared by 8 bases and J by 7 bases, with 8 bases of the junction left unmatched. This CDR3 spans 13 amino acids. CDR3 nucleotides: TGTGCCAGCGGCCGGACAGGGGACTGTGGCTACACCTTC. It specifies CASGRTGDCGYTF.